This TCR beta chain was recovered during a study of Graves' ophthalmopathy and Graves' hyperthyroidism. Comment on this clonotype: Its antigen is currently unknown.

As the template, RNA transcripts were used to amplify TCR beta CDR3 regions. HTBI primers primed a first-round RT-PCR, and a second-round multiplex PCR followed. TCRdb reprocessed the multiplex PCR reads via MiXCR and lists one record per CDR3 protein. Seen here are over a million distinct CDR3 sequences, 36% observed once, and the top ten hold around 10%. Broader study findings: Detected in blood as well were most expanded thyroid clonotypes with frequency above 0.001.

Ages of hyperthyroidism patients ran from 18 to 65, and their diagnoses were new, under 2 months' duration. CDR3 length: 16 residues. V was trimmed by 6 bases and J by 5 bases, leaving 22 bases between them. The germline V gene encodes CDR1 MDHEN and CDR2 SYDVKM. The clonotype was recovered from an adult man with Graves' hyperthyroidism. Sequencing used peripheral blood or thyroid tissue (not recorded which). The chain has TRBV28 and TRBJ2-5; D gene uncertain. The CDR3 sequence: CASRPSLVGPFETQYF. The DNA of the CDR3 is TGTGCCAGCAGACCATCCCTGGTTGGGCCCTTTGAGACCCAGTACTTC. The full variable domain, rest sourced from reference TRBV28 and TRBJ2-5, is DVKVTQSSRYLVKRTGEKVFLECVQDMDHENMFWYRQDPGLGLRLIYFSYDVKMKEKGDIPEGYSVSREKKERFSLILESASTNQTSMYLCASRPSLVGPFETQYFGPGTRLLVL.